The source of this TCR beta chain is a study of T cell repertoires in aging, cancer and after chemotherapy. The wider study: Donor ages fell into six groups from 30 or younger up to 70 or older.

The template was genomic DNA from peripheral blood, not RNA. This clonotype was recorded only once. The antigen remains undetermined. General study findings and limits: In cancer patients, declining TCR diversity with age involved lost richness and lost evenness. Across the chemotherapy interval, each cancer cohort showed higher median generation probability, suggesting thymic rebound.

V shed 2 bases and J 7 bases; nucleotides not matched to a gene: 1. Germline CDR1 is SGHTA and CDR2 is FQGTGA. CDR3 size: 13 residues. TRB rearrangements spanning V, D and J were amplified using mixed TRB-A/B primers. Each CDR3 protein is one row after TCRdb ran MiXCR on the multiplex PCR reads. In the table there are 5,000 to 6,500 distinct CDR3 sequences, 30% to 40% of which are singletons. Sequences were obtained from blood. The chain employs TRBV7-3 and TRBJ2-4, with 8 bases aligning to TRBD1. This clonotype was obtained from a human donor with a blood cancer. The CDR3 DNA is TGTGCCAGCAGCTTAGGACAGGGTAACATTCAGTACTTC. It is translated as CASSLGQGNIQYF.